This TCR beta chain was obtained from a study of metastatic and nonmetastatic thyroid tumors. Study-wide background: Where malignant and benign thyroid patients were concerned, repertoires were compared across blood and tumor or nodule tissue.

Broader study findings: It was reportedly found that TCR beta diversity was significantly higher in malignant thyroid tumors than in benign nodules, a difference seen in both blood and tumor samples.

Germline V gene sequence: CDR1 MNHEY, CDR2 SVGEGT. The CDR3 runs to 19 residues. V lost 7 bases, J lost 0 bases, and 14 bases stayed unmatched. This clone has only a few counts. The antigen remains undetermined. Original analysis: CDR3 differences across clinicopathological groups were used to build a distant-metastasis classifier for papillary thyroid cancer. TCRdb reanalyzed the PCR reads with MiXCR. TCRdb's processing, not the authors' own work, is the source of the V and J calls. The sample holds approximately 41,000 clones, around 28% seen once. Patients were all untreated before their thyroid surgery.

This sequence joins TRBV6-2 or TRBV6-3 and TRBJ1-5; 11 nucleotides match TRBD1. Material: blood. This clonotype was obtained from a male donor with papillary thyroid cancer or a benign thyroid nodule (not recorded which). Some clones in this sample may be carry-over from other donors' samples. DNA for the CDR3: TGTGCCAGCATCCGCACACACGGGACAGGGGGGAATAGCAATCAGCCCCAGCATTTT. It encodes CASIRTHGTGGNSNQPQHF.